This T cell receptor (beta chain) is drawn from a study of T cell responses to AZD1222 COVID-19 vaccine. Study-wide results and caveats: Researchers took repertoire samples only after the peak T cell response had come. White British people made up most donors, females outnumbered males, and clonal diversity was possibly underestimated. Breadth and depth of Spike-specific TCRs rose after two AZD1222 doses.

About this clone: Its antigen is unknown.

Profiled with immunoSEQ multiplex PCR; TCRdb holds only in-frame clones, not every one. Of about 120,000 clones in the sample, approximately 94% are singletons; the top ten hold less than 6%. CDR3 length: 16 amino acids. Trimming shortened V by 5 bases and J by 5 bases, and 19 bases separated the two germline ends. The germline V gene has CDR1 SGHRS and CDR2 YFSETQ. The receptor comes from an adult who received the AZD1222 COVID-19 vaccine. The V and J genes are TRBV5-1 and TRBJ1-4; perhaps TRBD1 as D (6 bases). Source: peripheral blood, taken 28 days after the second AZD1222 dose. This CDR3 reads CASSQARQVGNEKLFF. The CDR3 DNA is TGCGCCAGCAGTCAGGCTCGACAGGTGGGGAATGAAAAACTGTTTTTT.